This T cell receptor beta chain was captured by sequencing in a study of control samples from healthy donors and cancer patients (dated by TCRdb to the early 2020s). Library creation used the immunoSEQ multiplex PCR assay. This immuneACCESS table, as held by TCRdb, lists in-frame sequences with V and J called but not all clones. Of the missing ones, under half trace to an unresolved V gene in checked studies; the others have no known cause. The sample table holds 130,000 or so clones, of which approximately 90% were seen once. About 2.5% of the sample rests with the top ten. In the case of this clone: Its binding antigen is unknown. Per-base quality was not reported, and no clone a single base away is much larger than it.

CDR1 and CDR2 (MNHEY, SMNVEV) derive from the germline V gene (reference sequence). Including the terminal cysteine and phenylalanine, the CDR3 comprises 15 residues. The read is trimmed to its CDR3 DNA, 45 bases read in frame from base 1. V loses 0 bases, J loses 4 bases, and the germline ends lie 12 bases apart. This receptor chain uses TRBV27 and TRBJ1-1, with TRBD1 as a weak D call on 6 bases. Material for sequencing was blood. The origin of this receptor is a man between 40 and 49 years old in good health. This receptor has the CDR3 CASSLSKRGSTEAFF. Read as DNA, the sequence is TGTGCCAGCAGTTTATCCAAAAGGGGGAGCACTGAAGCTTTCTTT.